Below, 2 T cell receptor beta chains from the same sample are listed, as sequenced in a study of blood T cells in healthy people across ages (dated by TCRdb to the mid-2010s). Library method: 5' RACE. This sample was sequenced with an Illumina HiSeq 2500. The second PCR ran for about 6 to 11 cycles and used a J-beta primer mix along with a sample-barcoded 5' primer. In TCRdb, the public reads were trimmed at Q25 with fastp and aligned with MiXCR, with productive beta chains retained. All rows with the same CDR3 protein become a single entry with the most common DNA and genes. Across this sample there are about 800,000 distinct CDR3 sequences, with 35% to 50% seen only once. Approximately 18% of the sample goes to the ten largest clones. The sequenced sample was blood. The receptors shown here come from a man at least 80 years old in good health.

The V gene is TRBV12-3 or TRBV12-4, the J gene TRBJ2-7, with 8 bases identical to TRBD2. V lost 6 bases, J lost 5 bases, and 15 bases stayed unmatched. The CDR3 consists of 16 residues. The CDR3 reads CASSSVGRAGADEQYF. CDR3 bases: TGTGCCAGCAGCTCCGTGGGCAGAGCGGGAGCAGACGAGCAGTACTTC.

This clonotype has more than one count but fewer than ten. The V call is TRBV5-5, the J call TRBJ1-5, with no clear D. The CDR3 sequence is 13 residues long. In germline, CDR1 is SGHKS, CDR2 YYEKEE (reference sequence). Trimming shortened V by 3 bases and J by 6 bases, and 10 bases separated the two germline ends. The CDR3 nucleotides are TGTGCCAGCAGCTCGGATTTATCTCAGCCCCAGCATTTT. Protein: CASSSDLSQPQHF.